The 21 T cell receptor beta chains below all came from one sample that was sequenced in a study of CD8+ T cells in alopecia areata. cDNA reverse transcribed from extracted RNA served as the sequencing template. TCRdb's copy holds only in-frame clones and misses some; the assay was immunoSEQ multiplex PCR. Among approximately 180,000 clones listed, approximately 56% were seen once. The sample consisted of CD4+ T cells sorted from blood, taken at week 0. These receptors came from a human donor with alopecia areata.

This rearrangement joins TRBV29-1 to TRBJ1-5; TRBD1 agrees at 9 bases. V was pared by 8 bases and J by 4 bases, with 12 bases of the junction left unmatched. Germline loops: CDR1 SQVTM, CDR2 ANQGSEA. The CDR3 is 15 residues long. The DNA of the CDR3 is TGCAGCCCAGACCGACAGGGGGGGACGAATCAGCCCCAGCATTTT. It is translated as CSPDRQGGTNQPQHF.

The CDR3 protein is CASSPGWGGQETQYF. The CDR3 region has the DNA TGCGCCAGCAGCCCTGGGTGGGGCGGCCAAGAGACCCAGTACTTC. The rearrangement joins TRBV5-1 to TRBJ2-5, with D maybe TRBD1 (5 bases). The ends were cut back, 4 bases at V and 1 base at J, with 14 bases in the middle. The CDR3 loop spans 15 amino acids. CDR1 SGHRS and CDR2 YFSETQ come from the germline V gene.

This clone was seen just once. The same CDR3 is also encoded by other DNA sequences in this sample. V and J are TRBV5-1 and TRBJ1-1; D unclear. The CDR3 loop spans 13 amino acids. Germline lookup yields CDR1 SGHRS and CDR2 YFSETQ. V lost 4 bases and J lost 3, with 10 bases in between. In nucleotides, the CDR3 is TGCGCCAGCAGCCTAGGAGATTACACTGAAGCTTTCTTT. This gives the protein CASSLGDYTEAFF.

This clone was picked up a small number of times. The rearrangement joins TRBV4-1 to TRBJ2-5; 8 bases match TRBD2. CDR1 and CDR2 from the germline V gene are MGHRA and YSYEKL. The V and J ends lost 4 bases and 7 bases, in that order; junction bases with no gene match: 8. The CDR3 totals 14 residues. Written as DNA, the CDR3 is TGCGCCAGCAGCCCCCCGGCGGCGGGGGGGACCCAGTACTTC. This encodes CASSPPAAGGTQYF.

The chain is built from TRBV29-1 and TRBJ2-7; D might be TRBD1 or TRBD2, each matching 5 bases. V was clipped by 6 bases and J by 7 bases, with 19 bases between them. From germline, CDR1 is SQVTM and CDR2 ANQGSEA. The CDR3 totals 13 residues. The CDR3 spells CSVQRGPDLEQYF. In DNA, the CDR3 is TGCAGCGTCCAAAGGGGACCGGACTTGGAGCAGTACTTC.

This clone was detected only once. CDR3 sequence: CASSVPSSPLHF. Here the CDR3 DNA reads TGTGCCTCCTCAGTTCCCTCATCACCCCTCCACTTT. The chain carries TRBV30 and TRBJ1-6; D is unclear. CDR1 and CDR2 from the germline V gene are GTSNPN and SVGIG (reference sequence). This CDR3 spans 12 amino acids. Trimming removed 7 bases at V and 10 bases at J, with 14 bases between.

This clone has only a few counts. The gene calls are TRBV7-9 and TRBJ2-3, with D perhaps matching TRBD2 (5 bases). In germline, CDR1 is SEHNR, CDR2 FQNEAQ (reference sequence). This CDR3 has 15 amino acids. Trimming shortened V by 4 bases and J by 6 bases, and 17 bases separated the two germline ends. CDR3 DNA: TGTGCCAGCAGCTATCGGTCGGGGTCAGAGGATACGCAGTATTTT. Encoded protein: CASSYRSGSEDTQYF.

The V call is TRBV27, the J call TRBJ1-4, with a weak D call TRBD1 (5 bases). The CDR3 extends over 14 amino acids. Germline loops: CDR1 MNHEY, CDR2 SMNVEV (reference sequence). V lost 4 bases and J lost 7, with 13 bases in between. CDR3: CASSSRGLGEKLFF. CDR3 bases: TGTGCCAGCAGTTCGCGGGGGTTGGGTGAAAAACTGTTTTTT.

The rearrangement uses TRBV30 and TRBJ2-3, with 9 nucleotides matching TRBD2. Germline V gene data show CDR1 as GTSNPN and CDR2 as SVGIG (reference sequence). J lost 2 bases, V lost 0 bases, and 3 bases had no gene match. The CDR3 is 15 amino acids. CDR3 in amino acids: CAWSVVAGATDTQYF. The CDR3 DNA follows: TGTGCCTGGAGTGTCGTAGCGGGGGCCACAGATACGCAGTATTTT.

The chain is built from TRBV5-6 and TRBJ2-3, with 8 positions matching TRBD1. J lost 1 base, V lost 2 bases, and 6 bases had no gene match. This CDR3 has 16 residues. Germline V lookup: CDR1 SGHDT, CDR2 YYEEEE. This CDR3 is CASSFDRGMGTDTQYF. CDR3 sequence (DNA): TGTGCCAGCAGCTTCGACAGGGGAATGGGCACAGATACGCAGTATTTT.

Turning to this clone: At one end the junction does not follow the germline gene, possibly because of a read error. The chain uses TRBV29-1 and TRBJ1-1; D is perhaps TRBD1 (5 bases). Per germline, CDR1 SQVTM and CDR2 ANQGSEA. This CDR3 contains 13 residues. The CDR3 is CSVHRKLNTEASF. CDR3 DNA: TGCAGCGTTCACAGGAAATTGAACACTGAAGCTTCCTTT.

This clone was picked up a small number of times. This chain uses TRBV4-2 with TRBJ2-1; D call uncertain. Germline V gene lookup returns CDR1 LGHNA and CDR2 YNFKEQ. The CDR3 extends over 13 amino acids. V lost 0 bases and J 11 bases, leaving 11 bases between the germline ends. CDR3 in amino acids: CASSQEGSQQQFF. The CDR3 DNA reads as TGTGCCAGCAGCCAAGAAGGGTCACAACAGCAGTTCTTC.

The chain recombines TRBV5-6 with TRBJ1-6, with 8 bases matching TRBD1. This CDR3 region has 17 residues. Per germline, CDR1 SGHDT and CDR2 YYEEEE. V shed 3 bases, J shed 7 bases, and the junction held 12 bases outside the gene matches. The CDR3 loop is CASSSLDRVSINSPLHF. DNA of the CDR3: TGTGCCAGCAGCTCCCTGGACAGGGTCTCGATCAATTCACCCCTCCACTTT. Full variable domain (outside the CDR3, taken from reference TRBV5-6 and TRBJ1-6): DAGVTQSPTHLIKTRGQQVTLRCSPKSGHDTVSWYQQALGQGPQFIFQYYEEEERQRGNFPDRFSGHQFPNYSSELNVNALLLGDSALYLCASSSLDRVSINSPLHFGNGTRLTVT.

This clone was seen a handful of times. V is TRBV14 and J is TRBJ1-2; maybe TRBD1 (5 bases). From germline, CDR1 is SGHDN and CDR2 FVKESK. This CDR3 is built from 17 residues. The V end was cut by 1 base, the J end by 5 bases, with 20 bases between. CDR3 in amino acids: CASSQAKGSLGGYGYTF. The CDR3 DNA reads TGTGCCAGCAGCCAAGCCAAGGGATCGCTCGGGGGGTATGGCTACACCTTC.

The V call is TRBV11-2, the J call TRBJ1-2; D is possibly TRBD1 (5 bases). The CDR3 sequence is 14 residues long. The germline CDR1 and CDR2 sequences are SGHAT and FQNNGV. Trimming stripped 5 bases from V and 6 bases from J, with 16 bases between. Here the CDR3 DNA reads TGTGCCAGCAGCCCAGCGGGGGGTAGTGATGGCTACACCTTC. As protein: CASSPAGGSDGYTF.

This chain connects TRBV19 to TRBJ2-3, with a tentative D call TRBD1 (6 bases). This CDR3 has 15 residues. V lost 3 bases, J lost 4 bases, and 14 bases lay in between. Germline V gene sequence: CDR1 LNHDA, CDR2 SQIVND (reference sequence). The CDR3 DNA sequence: TGTGCCAGTAGTATGGGGACAAATCAGGCAGATACGCAGTATTTT. This sequence encodes CASSMGTNQADTQYF.

The chain has TRBV4-1 and TRBJ2-1; D gene ambiguous. This CDR3 is built from 13 residues. Trimming removed 3 bases at V and 5 bases at J, with 8 bases between. Germline V gives CDR1 MGHRA, CDR2 YSYEKL. CDR3 amino acids: CASSQRTDNEQFF. The CDR3 coding sequence is TGCGCCAGCAGCCAGCGGACCGACAATGAGCAGTTCTTC.

The gene calls are TRBV30 and TRBJ1-3, with D possibly being TRBD1 (5 bases). CDR3 length equals 13 residues. Germline V CDR1 and CDR2: GTSNPN, SVGIG (reference sequence). V was pared by 0 bases and J by 8 bases, with 11 bases between. CDR3: CAWSVSGLDTIYF. The CDR3 DNA sequence: TGTGCCTGGAGTGTATCAGGGTTGGACACCATATATTTT.

This chain joins TRBV29-1 and TRBJ2-5; 7 nucleotides agree with TRBD2. CDR3 length: 14 amino acids. Germline CDR1 and CDR2: SQVTM and ANQGSEA. Trimming removed 6 bases from V and 2 bases from J; junction bases left unmatched: 9. The CDR3 DNA sequence: TGCAGCGTCGCTTTACTAGCGCTTCAAGAGACCCAGTACTTC. It is translated as CSVALLALQETQYF.

This chain connects TRBV7-2 to TRBJ2-7, with 7 bases matching TRBD2. Germline CDR1 SGHTA, CDR2 FQGNSA. This CDR3 contains 15 residues. The J segment lost 3 bases and the V segment lost 6 bases, leaving 11 bases of the junction unmatched. CDR3 protein: CASSLGGTTLYEQYF. As DNA, the CDR3 is TGTGCCAGCAGTCTCGGCGGGACTACCCTCTACGAGCAGTACTTC.

The table lists this clone with a few counts. The chain combines TRBV5-5 with TRBJ2-5; tentatively, D is TRBD1 or TRBD2 (5 bases each). Between the trimmed V and J ends, which lost 4 bases and 1 base, there was a span of 14 bases. The CDR3 totals 15 residues. Germline CDR1 reads SGHKS; CDR2 reads YYEKEE (reference sequence). Here the CDR3 reads CASSVPGRSQETQYF. Written as DNA, the CDR3 is TGTGCCAGCAGCGTACCGGGGCGATCCCAAGAGACCCAGTACTTC.